These 10 T cell receptor beta chains share one sample of origin, sequenced in a study of CD8+ T cells in alopecia areata (dated by TCRdb to 2016 to 2019). Per the publication, the time point label means: about 25 weeks on oral tofacitinib. In the paper's terms, the treatment or condition label means: oral pan-JAK inhibitor, 5-10 mg twice daily. The library was produced with the immunoSEQ multiplex PCR assay. For TCR sequencing, RNA was extracted from every sample and reverse transcribed into cDNA to serve as template. TCRdb took over this immuneACCESS table, retaining in-frame rearrangements with V and J assigned. Such tables are incomplete; in checked studies, under half of the missing clones stem from an unresolved V gene, and the remainder is unexplained. The table for this sample lists approximately 200,000 clones; roughly 60% of them were counted only once. The top ten clonotypes cover 5.5% of the sample.

The sequencing here drew on CD4+ T cells sorted from blood, taken at week 24, from a patient treated with tofacitinib. Receptors were obtained from a human donor with alopecia areata.

The chain employs TRBV9 and TRBJ1-5; D is possibly TRBD1 (5 bases). Germline lookup yields CDR1 SGDLS and CDR2 YYNGEE. This CDR3 comprises 14 residues. V dropped 3 bases and J dropped 7 bases, with 14 bases sitting between them. The CDR3 DNA sequence: TGTGCCAGCAGCGAATCATCAGGGCTCCAGCCCCAGCATTTT. This gives the protein CASSESSGLQPQHF.

V usage is TRBV10-3 and J usage is TRBJ1-1, with D uncertain. The V and J ends lost 0 bases and 14 bases respectively, with 10 bases between them. The CDR3 covers 11 residues. CDR1 and CDR2 from the germline V gene are ENHRY and SYGVKD. As DNA, the CDR3 is TGTGCCATCAGTGAGTCGGAACGGATCTTCTTT. This encodes CAISESERIFF.

The rearrangement links TRBV30 to TRBJ1-1, with D possibly TRBD1 on 6 matching bases. This CDR3 is 14 amino acids long. Germline values: CDR1 GTSNPN, CDR2 SVGIG (reference sequence). The V gene lost 0 bases and the J gene lost 7 bases, with 15 bases spanning the gap. In DNA, the CDR3 is TGTGCCTGGAGTGTGATAAGGGGGGCGAGTGAAGCTTTCTTT. Protein product: CAWSVIRGASEAFF.

CDR3 DNA: TGTGCCAGCAGCCCGGGGGACAGGGTTGCTAATGAAAAACTGTTTTTT. Its translation: CASSPGDRVANEKLFF. This sequence joins TRBV7-9 and TRBJ1-4; 9 bases map to TRBD1. Germline CDR1 reads SEHNR; CDR2 reads FQNEAQ (reference sequence). CDR3 size: 16 residues. J lost 3 bases, V lost 5 bases, and 7 bases had no gene match.

The chain combines TRBV5-6 with TRBJ2-1; D might be TRBD2 (5 bases). CDR3 length: 17 residues. Trimming shortened V by 0 bases and J by 4 bases, and 17 bases separated the two germline ends. CDR1 is SGHDT, CDR2 YYEEEE, per germline. CDR3 DNA sequence: TGTGCCAGCAGCTTGGGCGGAGGTGCTGTGGCGTACAATGAGCAGTTCTTC. Its translation: CASSLGGGAVAYNEQFF.

The chain recombines TRBV30 with TRBJ2-7; TRBD2 might be the D (5 bases). Trimming took 3 bases from V and 0 from J, leaving 12 bases between them. The CDR3 spans 14 residues. Germline V lookup: CDR1 GTSNPN, CDR2 SVGIG (reference sequence). CDR3 coding DNA: TGTGCCTGGAGCGCCGGACTTGACTCCTACGAGCAGTACTTC. As protein: CAWSAGLDSYEQYF.

This clone has just a few counts. The chain recombines TRBV4-3 with TRBJ1-2; D call uncertain. Germline CDR1 reads LGHNA; CDR2 reads YSLEER. The CDR3 length is 15 residues. V was shortened by 0 bases and J by 0 bases, with 8 bases between the two germline ends. CDR3: CASSQEGPANYGYTF. CDR3 coding DNA: TGCGCCAGCAGCCAAGAAGGACCAGCTAACTATGGCTACACCTTC.

V usage is TRBV5-1 and J usage is TRBJ2-1, with 12 bases matching TRBD2. Germline CDR1 SGHRS, CDR2 YFSETQ. The CDR3 sequence is 15 residues long. V was pared by 4 bases and J by 7 bases, with 6 bases of the junction left unmatched. Here the CDR3 reads CASSPGLAGSNEQFF. The DNA for the CDR3 is TGCGCCAGCAGCCCCGGACTAGCGGGAAGTAATGAGCAGTTCTTC.

The genes are TRBV10-3 and TRBJ2-3; no reliable D call. CDR3 size: 16 residues. From germline, CDR1 is ENHRY and CDR2 SYGVKD. The germline V and J ends were trimmed by 0 bases and 6 bases, with 16 bases remaining between them. CDR3: CAISESTTATSDTQYF. DNA of the CDR3: TGTGCCATCAGTGAGTCGACAACGGCTACGTCGGATACGCAGTATTTT.

About this clone: This specimen includes other DNA sequences encoding the same CDR3. The rearrangement links TRBV7-9 to TRBJ2-1, with D hard to call. From germline, CDR1 is SEHNR and CDR2 FQNEAQ (reference sequence). Between the trimmed V and J ends, which lost 2 bases and 4 bases, there was a span of 6 bases. The CDR3 extends over 13 amino acids. The DNA for the CDR3 is TGTGCCAGCAGCTTACAAGGGTACAATGAGCAGTTCTTC. As protein: CASSLQGYNEQFF. The complete variable domain, with remaining parts taken from reference TRBV7-9 and TRBJ2-1, reads DTGVSQNPRHKITKRGQNVTFRCDPISEHNRLYWYRQTLGQGPEFLTYFQNEAQLEKSRLLSDRFSAERPKGSFSTLEIQRTEQGDSAMYLCASSLQGYNEQFFGPGTRLTVL.